The 5 T cell receptor beta chains below were found in one sample sequenced in a study of OX40 agonist ivuxolimab in advanced cancers. Sequencing was performed with immunoSEQ multiplex PCR; in TCRdb, only in-frame clones are kept and a portion is missing. The sample contains tens of thousands of clones, over 65% of which appear only once. The material sequenced was CD4+ or CD8+ T cells sorted from blood, taken in a trial of the OX40 agonist ivuxolimab. The source of these receptors is an adult with an advanced solid tumor such as melanoma, head and neck, liver or kidney cancer.

The CDR3 DNA is TGCGCCAGCAGAGGGCAGGAAATCACCGGGGAGCTGTTTTTT. Amino acid sequence: CASRGQEITGELFF. V gene TRBV5-1 combines with J gene TRBJ2-2; D gene unclear. This CDR3 comprises 14 residues. The germline gives CDR1 SGHRS, CDR2 YFSETQ. With 5 bases removed from V and 4 bases from J, the gap between germline ends came to 12 bases.

The chain uses TRBV10-3 and TRBJ1-1, with D maybe TRBD1 (6 bases). Germline V gene sequence: CDR1 ENHRY, CDR2 SYGVKD. CDR3 size: 13 residues. The V gene lost 7 bases and the J gene lost 1 base, with 10 bases spanning the gap. This CDR3 is CAIKGQPNTEAFF. CDR3 coding DNA: TGTGCCATCAAGGGACAACCGAACACTGAAGCTTTCTTT.

V usage is TRBV28 and J usage is TRBJ2-5; weak D call: TRBD1 (5 bases). The CDR3 totals 15 residues. V gave up 2 bases and J gave up 5 bases, with 15 bases separating them. Looked up from germline, CDR1 is MDHEN and CDR2 is SYDVKM. The CDR3 nucleotides are TGTGCCAGCAGTTTAACGCAGGGCCAGTGGGAGACCCAGTACTTC. Translation gives CASSLTQGQWETQYF.

The rearrangement joins TRBV7-2 to TRBJ1-2, with no clear D. The CDR3 consists of 14 residues. Trimming cost V 4 bases and J 4 bases, with 13 bases left between them. Germline lookup yields CDR1 SGHTA and CDR2 FQGNSA. CDR3 sequence: CASSSSLGPYGYTF. In DNA, the CDR3 is TGTGCCAGCAGCTCCAGCCTGGGTCCCTATGGCTACACCTTC.

The gene calls are TRBV14 and TRBJ2-2; perhaps TRBD2 as D (6 bases). Deletions cut 4 bases from V and 3 bases from J, with 12 bases between. Per germline, CDR1 SGHDN and CDR2 FVKESK. CDR3 length: 15 amino acids. CDR3 sequence: CASSRDFVYTGELFF. CDR3 coding DNA: TGTGCCAGCAGCCGGGACTTCGTTTACACCGGGGAGCTGTTTTTT. The full variable domain, its missing parts supplied by reference TRBV14 and TRBJ2-2, is EAGVTQFPSHSVIEKGQTVTLRCDPISGHDNLYWYRRVMGKEIKFLLHFVKESKQDESGMPNNRFLAERTGGTYSTLKVQPAELEDSGVYFCASSRDFVYTGELFFGEGSRLTVL.